The rows below give T cell receptor beta chains drawn from one sample of a study of blood T cell repertoires in COVID-19. Using immunoSEQ multiplex PCR, the repertoire was profiled, and TCRdb retains in-frame clones only, with some absent. The sample holds about 360,000 clones, 81% seen once. Source material: peripheral blood. The receptor set was obtained from a human donor with acute or convalescent COVID-19. The donor label of this sample is uncertain. Each CDR3 is given with its conserved first and last residue. The D gene is left open where the match is weak. Some rows have no size entry. The others give once, few or many, or a class for an expanded clone.

NA,TRBV4-2,TRBJ1-1,NA,CASSHPPGLPENTEAFF,TGTGCCAGCAGCCACCCACCAGGGTTACCTGAGAACACTGAAGCTTTCTTT
few,TRBV29-1,TRBJ1-1,NA,CSVRGNRLNTEAFF,TGCAGCGTCCGGGGAAATCGGTTGAACACTGAAGCTTTCTTT
NA,TRBV7-9,TRBJ2-7,NA,CASSSTSRRLYEQYF,TGTGCCAGCAGCTCGACAAGTCGCCGGCTCTACGAGCAGTACTTC
few,TRBV6-5,TRBJ1-3,NA,CASRTTQGVGNTIYF,TGTGCCAGCAGAACAACTCAGGGTGTCGGAAACACCATATATTTT
NA,TRBV18,TRBJ2-3,NA,CASSPPPWESETQYF,TGTGCCAGCTCACCACCCCCCTGGGAGAGTGAAACGCAGTATTTT
few,TRBV9,TRBJ1-1,TRBD1,CASSATGVAEAFF,TGTGCCAGCAGCGCTACAGGGGTTGCTGAAGCTTTCTTT
NA,TRBV18,TRBJ1-2,NA,CASSPNRQAQGANYGYTF,TGTGCCAGCTCACCCAATCGACAGGCCCAGGGAGCAAACTATGGCTACACCTTC
NA,TRBV7-2,TRBJ2-7,TRBD1,CASSPGQAFKQYF,TGTGCCAGCAGCCCAGGACAGGCGTTCAAGCAGTACTTC
NA,TRBV29-1,TRBJ2-2,TRBD2,CSVVAGVIGELFF,TGCAGCGTTGTCGCGGGAGTGATCGGGGAGCTGTTTTTT
NA,TRBV12-3/TRBV12-4,TRBJ1-6,NA,CASTFQLYSPLHF,TGTGCCAGCACTTTTCAGTTGTATTCACCCCTCCACTTT
NA,TRBV25-1,TRBJ1-6,NA,CASSNSYNSPLHF,TGTGCCAGCAGTAACAGTTATAATTCACCCCTCCACTTT
NA,TRBV7-2,TRBJ2-3,NA,CASSLASGRRGTQYF,TGTGCCAGCAGCTTAGCTAGCGGCCGTCGGGGTACGCAGTATTTT
NA,TRBV11-3,TRBJ1-1,NA,CASSLDGPTSEAFF,TGTGCCAGCAGCTTAGATGGGCCCACATCTGAAGCTTTCTTT
NA,TRBV19,TRBJ2-2,TRBD2,CASSFLAGYPSTGELFF,TGTGCCAGTAGTTTCCTAGCGGGATATCCCTCCACCGGGGAGCTGTTTTTT
NA,TRBV9,TRBJ2-3,NA,CASSVEQDTQYF,TGTGCCAGCAGCGTAGAACAGGATACGCAGTATTTT
NA,TRBV5-4,TRBJ2-5,NA,CASSLDQGLREEGQYF,TGTGCCAGCAGCTTGGATCAGGGACTGCGGGAAGAGGGCCAGTACTTC
few,TRBV5-4,TRBJ1-3,TRBD1,CASSSGQKNTIYF,TGTGCCAGCAGCTCGGGACAGAAAAACACCATATATTTT
NA,TRBV5-1,TRBJ2-3,TRBD2,CASSLGLSGGAADTQYF,TGCGCCAGCAGCTTGGGGCTTAGCGGGGGGGCTGCAGATACGCAGTATTTT
once,TRBV4-2,TRBJ1-1,NA,CASSQDGRVLSDTEAFF,TGTGCCAGCAGCCAAGATGGCCGGGTGTTGTCCGACACTGAAGCTTTCTTT
NA,TRBV10-3,TRBJ1-1,NA,CATRRGVNTEAFF,TGTGCCACCAGGCGGGGGGTGAACACTGAAGCTTTCTTT
NA,TRBV2,TRBJ2-5,TRBD1,CASGRDRQETQYF,TGTGCCAGCGGCCGGGACAGACAAGAGACCCAGTACTTC
NA,TRBV3-1/TRBV3-2,TRBJ2-2,TRBD1,CASSPLDRGLRELFF,TGTGCCAGCAGCCCCCTGGACAGGGGGCTTCGGGAGCTGTTTTTT
NA,TRBV5-1,TRBJ1-3,NA,CASSPGLGGNTIYF,TGCGCCAGCAGCCCAGGTTTAGGCGGAAACACCATATATTTT
NA,TRBV6-1,TRBJ1-2,NA,CASSEVDRRGYTF,TGTGCCAGCAGTGAAGTAGACAGAAGGGGCTACACCTTC
NA,TRBV2,TRBJ2-1,TRBD1,CASRDDRAPRIF,TGTGCCAGCAGGGATGACAGGGCGCCTAGGATCTTC
NA,TRBV14,TRBJ1-1,NA,CASSQQGSMTEAFF,TGTGCCAGCAGCCAACAGGGGTCGATGACTGAAGCTTTCTTT
once,TRBV27,TRBJ1-1,NA,CASSLVPGLNTEAFF,TGTGCCAGCAGTTTAGTTCCAGGGCTGAACACTGAAGCTTTCTTT
NA,TRBV28,TRBJ2-3,NA,CASSLPNPDTQYF,TGTGCCAGCAGTTTACCTAATCCAGATACGCAGTATTTT
NA,TRBV15,TRBJ2-7,TRBD2,CATSRDTLAGRNYEQYF,TGTGCCACCAGCAGAGATACCTTAGCGGGGAGAAACTACGAGCAGTACTTC
NA,TRBV30,TRBJ1-1,NA,CAWRGRANLEAFF,TGTGCCTGGAGGGGCAGGGCCAACCTCGAAGCTTTCTTT
NA,TRBV19,TRBJ2-7,NA,CATQSGGFGSYEQYF,TGTGCCACCCAATCTGGGGGGTTCGGCTCCTACGAGCAGTACTTC
NA,TRBV2,TRBJ2-1,TRBD2,CASNTDGGNEQFF,TGTGCCAGCAACACGGACGGGGGGAATGAGCAGTTCTTC
NA,TRBV11-2,TRBJ1-6,NA,CASGRTAKVRSPLHF,TGTGCCAGCGGCAGGACAGCCAAAGTTAGGTCACCCCTCCACTTT
NA,TRBV5-1,TRBJ2-7,TRBD1,CASSLQGAIYEQYF,TGCGCCAGCAGCTTACAGGGGGCTATCTACGAGCAGTACTTC
NA,TRBV5-1,TRBJ1-5,TRBD1,CASSWTGGNQPQHF,TGCGCCAGCAGCTGGACAGGGGGCAATCAGCCCCAGCATTTT
NA,TRBV5-4,TRBJ2-5,NA,CASSLGQRVETQYF,TGTGCCAGCAGCTTGGGCCAGCGGGTCGAGACCCAGTACTTC
NA,TRBV5-6,TRBJ2-7,TRBD1,CASSGGQGLFFAHIYEQYF,TGTGCCAGCAGCGGGGGACAGGGCCTTTTTTTTGCCCATATATACGAGCAGTACTTC